The 2 T cell receptor beta chains given below trace back to one sample, sequenced in a study of cytomegalovirus exposure and HLA in healthy donors. The PCR contained 60 Vbeta and 13 Jbeta primers. Profiling relied on immunoSEQ multiplex PCR, and the TCRdb table lists in-frame clones only, not all of them. This table has over 90,000 clones, 65% to 85% appearing once. Sequenced material: PBMCs. All receptors come from a man aged 35 to 55 in good health and CMV-seropositive.

The chain links TRBV5-1 to TRBJ1-1, with a possible D match to TRBD1 (5 bases). This CDR3 is built from 14 residues. V was pared by 0 bases and J by 9 bases, with 15 bases between. Germline loops: CDR1 SGHRS, CDR2 YFSETQ. This chain's CDR3 is CASSLGQFVGKAFF. The CDR3 region has the DNA TGCGCCAGCAGCTTGGGACAGTTTGTGGGGAAAGCTTTCTTT.

V usage is TRBV11-3 and J usage is TRBJ2-2; no firm D call. Germline lookup yields CDR1 SGHNT and CDR2 YENEEA. The CDR3 has 14 residues. Trimming removed 5 bases from V and 2 bases from J, with 9 bases in between. CDR3 in amino acids: CASSKAPNTGELFF. As DNA, the CDR3 is TGTGCCAGCAGCAAAGCCCCTAACACCGGGGAGCTGTTTTTT. The full variable domain, completed using reference TRBV11-3 and TRBJ2-2, is EAGVVQSPRYKIIEKKQPVAFWCNPISGHNTLYWYLQNLGQGPELLIRYENEEAVDDSQLPKDRFSAERLKGVDSTLKIQPAELGDSAVYLCASSKAPNTGELFFGEGSRLTVL.